This TCR beta chain was captured in a study of technical replicates of blood from several donors. This CDR3 spans 21 amino acids. Trimming removed 5 bases at V and 5 bases at J, with 36 bases between. Germline V CDR1 and CDR2: MNHEY, SMNVEV (reference sequence). The protocol was immunoSEQ multiplex PCR, while the TCRdb copy is restricted to in-frame clones and leaves out a portion. Counted here are about 81,000 clones, about 94% occurring once; the ten biggest clones make up about 0.36%. This clone was detected only once. This TCR was sampled from a human donor in good health. This rearrangement joins TRBV27 to TRBJ2-5; D possibly corresponds to TRBD2 (6 bases). The sequencing sample was made of T cells isolated from PBMCs. The CDR3 region is CASSGLLTLPGRKAPGETQYF. The CDR3 DNA follows: TGTGCCAGCAGTGGACTATTAACTCTACCGGGACGGAAAGCCCCTGGGGAGACCCAGTACTTC.